Listed below are T cell receptor beta chains from one sample, sequenced in a study of T cell changes during pregnancy in multiple sclerosis. Using immunoSEQ multiplex PCR, the repertoire was profiled, and TCRdb retains in-frame clones only, with some absent. The sample includes about 89,000 clones, 85% to 95% of them seen just once. The sample in question was peripheral blood, obtained in the third trimester of pregnancy. The receptors stem from a female donor with multiple sclerosis, enrolled in a pregnancy study. The CDR3 runs from the conserved cysteine through the conserved F or W. A D gene is named only where the DNA matches it firmly. Not all rows give a size; the values are once, few, many and, for expanded clones, a class.

NA,TRBJ2-1,TRBV7-9,TRBD2,CASSLGQRAGGPRFF,TGTGCCAGCAGCTTAGGCCAGCGAGCGGGAGGGCCCCGGTTCTTC
NA,TRBJ2-5,TRBV5-6,NA,CASRNARSEVTQYF,TGTGCCAGCAGGAATGCCCGTTCTGAGGTGACCCAGTACTTC
NA,TRBJ2-3,TRBV7-6,TRBD2,CASSILAGTDTQYF,TGTGCCAGCAGCATCCTAGCGGGCACAGATACGCAGTATTTT
NA,TRBJ2-4,TRBV27,NA,CASSFPGDIQYF,TGTGCCAGCAGTTTTCCCGGGGACATTCAGTACTTC
NA,TRBJ1-2,TRBV7-9,TRBD1,CASSPGQGSGYGYTF,TGTGCCAGCAGCCCTGGACAGGGATCGGGCTATGGCTACACCTTC
NA,TRBJ2-2,TRBV6-6,NA,CASSSDTGELFF,TGTGCCAGCAGCTCAGACACCGGGGAGCTGTTTTTT
NA,TRBJ1-5,TRBV19,NA,CASSIGSLNQPQHF,TGTGCCAGTAGTATAGGGAGCCTTAATCAGCCCCAGCATTTT
NA,TRBJ1-3,TRBV7-8,TRBD1,CASTPGDRIGNTIYF,TGTGCCAGCACCCCAGGGGACAGAATTGGAAACACCATATATTTT
NA,TRBJ1-1,TRBV5-1,NA,CASSLVQGSGTEAFF,TGCGCCAGCAGCTTGGTACAGGGAAGCGGCACTGAAGCTTTCTTT
NA,TRBJ2-7,TRBV7-3,TRBD2,CASSLSGLAGDEQYF,TGTGCCAGCAGCTTATCTGGACTAGCGGGAGACGAGCAGTACTTC
NA,TRBJ1-4,TRBV30,NA,CAWSEGGADNEKLFF,TGTGCCTGGAGTGAAGGCGGCGCCGATAATGAAAAACTGTTTTTT
NA,TRBJ2-7,TRBV10-2,TRBD2,CASSDQRERDEQYF,TGCGCCAGCAGTGACCAGCGGGAGAGGGACGAGCAGTACTTC
few,TRBJ2-7,TRBV5-1,TRBD2,CASSPGLAAGTYEQYF,TGCGCCAGCAGCCCGGGACTAGCGGCCGGCACCTACGAGCAGTACTTC
NA,TRBJ2-7,TRBV15,NA,CATSRAGSEYEQYF,TGTGCCACCAGCAGAGCGGGGTCAGAGTACGAGCAGTACTTC
NA,TRBJ2-5,TRBV7-9,TRBD2,CASSLSSGRRETQYF,TGTGCCAGCAGCTTATCTAGCGGGAGGAGAGAGACCCAGTACTTC
NA,TRBJ2-5,TRBV13,NA,CASSNRGQETQYF,TGTGCCAGCAGCAATAGGGGACAAGAGACCCAGTACTTC
NA,TRBJ1-2,TRBV20-1,NA,CSARSDYGYTF,TGCAGTGCTAGGAGTGACTATGGCTACACCTTC
NA,TRBJ2-2,TRBV4-2,TRBD2,CASSQEGLAGGRGELFF,TGTGCCAGCAGCCAAGAGGGGCTAGCGGGAGGCCGCGGGGAGCTGTTTTTT
NA,TRBJ1-1,TRBV5-5,NA,CASSLTRNTEAFF,TGTGCCAGCAGTTTGACACGGAACACTGAAGCTTTCTTT
NA,TRBJ2-3,TRBV27,TRBD2,CASRPTSGITDTQYF,TGTGCCAGCAGACCGACTAGCGGAATCACAGATACGCAGTATTTT
NA,TRBJ2-5,TRBV6-1,TRBD2,CASSASGRETQYF,TGTGCCAGCAGTGCTAGCGGGAGAGAGACCCAGTACTTC
NA,TRBJ2-6,TRBV5-6,TRBD1,CASSWGTGRGNSGANVLTF,TGTGCCAGCAGCTGGGGGACAGGGCGGGGGAACTCTGGGGCCAACGTCCTGACTTTC
NA,TRBJ2-7,TRBV4-1,NA,CASSQVQSYEQYF,TGCGCCAGCAGCCAAGTACAGTCCTACGAGCAGTACTTC
NA,TRBJ2-3,TRBV21-1,NA,CASKGTGCADTQYF,TGTGCCAGCAAGGGGACAGGGTGCGCAGATACGCAGTATTTT
NA,TRBJ2-5,TRBV12-2,NA,CASRYERETQYF,TGTGCAAGTCGCTACGAGCGGGAGACCCAGTACTTC
NA,TRBJ1-5,TRBV7-6,NA,CASSGGGSNQPQHF,TGTGCCAGCAGCGGCGGAGGCAGCAATCAGCCCCAGCATTTT
NA,TRBJ1-4,TRBV15,NA,CATSRGGKDEKLFF,TGTGCCACCAGCAGGGGAGGGAAGGATGAAAAACTGTTTTTT
NA,TRBJ1-2,TRBV4-3,NA,CASSQDVGPGYGYTF,TGCGCCAGCAGCCAAGATGTGGGGCCCGGTTACGGCTACACCTTC
NA,TRBJ2-1,TRBV7-9,TRBD2,CASSWASGRAPYNEQFF,TGTGCCAGCAGCTGGGCTAGCGGGAGAGCGCCCTACAATGAGCAGTTCTTC
NA,TRBJ1-1,TRBV18,TRBD1,CASSAVGQSTEAFF,TGTGCCAGCTCCGCCGTGGGACAGTCCACTGAAGCTTTCTTT
NA,TRBJ1-1,TRBV7-9,NA,CASSLHGGAGAFF,TGTGCCAGCAGCTTACATGGGGGCGCGGGAGCTTTCTTT
NA,TRBJ2-1,TRBV19,NA,CASSIGNSGSYNEQFF,TGTGCCAGTAGTATAGGAAATAGCGGCTCCTACAATGAGCAGTTCTTC
once,TRBJ2-1,TRBV27,NA,CASSLRGNNEQFF,TGTGCCAGCAGTCTCCGGGGAAACAATGAGCAGTTCTTC
NA,TRBJ2-1,TRBV7-2,NA,CASSLASPPNEQFF,TGTGCCAGCAGCTTAGCGAGCCCACCCAATGAGCAGTTCTTC
NA,TRBJ2-7,TRBV11-2,TRBD1,CASSFGQGYEQYF,TGTGCCAGCAGCTTCGGACAGGGCTACGAGCAGTACTTC
NA,TRBJ2-5,TRBV28,NA,CASSRTGYAEAETQYF,TGTGCCAGCAGCCGCACAGGGTACGCGGAGGCAGAGACCCAGTACTTC
NA,TRBJ2-3,TRBV27,NA,CASSLRGLSTDTQYF,TGTGCCAGCAGTTTAAGGGGCCTAAGCACAGATACGCAGTATTTT
NA,TRBJ2-7,TRBV7-9,TRBD1,CASSFGQGSHEQYF,TGTGCCAGCAGCTTTGGACAGGGAAGCCACGAGCAGTACTTC
NA,TRBJ2-1,TRBV13,NA,CASKDRTSYNEQFF,TGTGCCAGCAAAGACAGGACCTCCTACAATGAGCAGTTCTTC
NA,TRBJ2-7,TRBV27,TRBD2,CASSLGLAGSYEQYF,TGTGCCAGCAGTTTAGGGTTAGCGGGGTCCTACGAGCAGTACTTC
NA,TRBJ1-1,TRBV19,NA,CASSWGVRTEAFF,TGTGCCAGCTCCTGGGGGGTCCGCACTGAAGCTTTCTTT
once,TRBJ2-5,TRBV6-6,TRBD1,CASSETGKETQYF,TGTGCCAGCAGCGAGACAGGGAAAGAGACCCAGTACTTC
NA,TRBJ1-4,TRBV27,NA,CASSSLKGLTNEKLFF,TGTGCCAGCAGTTCCCTCAAGGGGCTAACTAATGAAAAACTGTTTTTT
once,TRBJ1-2,TRBV29-1,TRBD1,CSVGLTGQNDYGYTF,TGCAGCGTTGGCCTAACGGGACAGAATGACTATGGCTACACCTTC
NA,TRBJ2-6,TRBV19,TRBD1,CASSRVAGGTGANVLTF,TGTGCCAGTAGCCGGGTTGCAGGGGGAACTGGGGCCAACGTCCTGACTTTC
NA,TRBJ2-7,TRBV4-3,TRBD2,CASSLSRGFSYEQYF,TGCGCCAGCAGCCTCTCGCGGGGGTTCTCCTACGAGCAGTACTTC
NA,TRBJ2-6,TRBV6-4,NA,CASSEGTLPSGANVLTF,TGTGCCAGCAGTGAGGGGACTCTCCCCTCTGGGGCCAACGTCCTGACTTTC
NA,TRBJ2-1,TRBV11-2,NA,CASSSLPFAGEQFF,TGTGCCAGCAGCTCCCTTCCCTTTGCGGGTGAGCAGTTCTTC
NA,TRBJ1-4,TRBV4-2,NA,CASSQDPRAATNEKLFF,TGTGCCAGCAGCCAAGACCCCAGGGCTGCAACTAATGAAAAACTGTTTTTT